The text below deals with one TCR beta chain. The source of the sample is a study of preoperative IRX-2 immunotherapy in early breast cancer. Treatment here: preoperative locoregional IRX-2 cytokine immunotherapy. The assay was immunoSEQ multiplex PCR, and TCRdb's table has in-frame clones only and misses some. This table has about 98,000 clones, roughly 88% appearing once. V lost 3 bases, J lost 1 base, and 3 bases stayed unmatched. Germline-derived CDR1 and CDR2 are SGHDN and FVKESK. The CDR3 totals 14 residues. Sample: tumor tissue, taken after IRX-2 immunotherapy. V gene TRBV14 combines with J gene TRBJ2-7, with TRBD1 matching 7 bases. The origin of this receptor is a human donor with breast cancer. The CDR3 is CASSQWTGSYEQYF. CDR3 DNA: TGTGCCAGCAGCCAGTGGACAGGATCCTACGAGCAGTACTTC.